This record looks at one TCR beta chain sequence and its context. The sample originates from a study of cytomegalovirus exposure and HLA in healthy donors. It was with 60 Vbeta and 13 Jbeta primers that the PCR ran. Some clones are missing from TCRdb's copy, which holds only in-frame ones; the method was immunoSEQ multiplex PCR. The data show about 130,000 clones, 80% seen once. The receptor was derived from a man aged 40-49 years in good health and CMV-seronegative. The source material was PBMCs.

The CDR3 bases are TGTGCCAGCAGTGCCTACCCAGGGGGAGGCAATCAGCCCCAGCATTTT. This encodes CASSAYPGGGNQPQHF. The chain carries TRBV6-1 and TRBJ1-5; 7 bases are shared with TRBD1. This CDR3 is built from 16 residues. Germline V CDR1 and CDR2: MNHNS, SASEGT. The V and J ends lost 4 bases and 2 bases, in that order; junction bases with no gene match: 8.